This TCR beta chain was sequenced during a study of Ad26.COV2.S vaccination and SARS-CoV-2 variants. Study-level background: COV1001, an Ad26.COV2.S trial, supplied this vaccine-arm donor.

Per germline, CDR1 MNHEY and CDR2 SVGEGT. V gave up 6 bases and J gave up 6 bases, with 18 bases separating them. The CDR3 totals 15 residues. Overall study results and limits: Similar non-spike TCR breadth was seen in vaccine and placebo recipients. Recipients given vaccine exceeded placebo recipients in spike-specific TCR breadth. Measurements of TCR breadth and depth may have given underestimates of the total T cell responses.

About this clone: Its antigen is not identified.

This sample's treatment: about 20 received Ad26.COV2.S at low or high dose, single or two shots; 5 received placebo; per-sample allocation not given. Repertoires come from day 63 after the first vaccine or placebo injection. This table comes from immunoSEQ multiplex PCR, and its TCRdb copy is limited to in-frame clones, with some not included. The data contain some 460,000 clones, around 89% of them singletons. The sample here was peripheral blood, taken in a trial of Ad26.COV2.S vaccine versus placebo. The genes are TRBV6-2 or TRBV6-3 and TRBJ1-5; D is perhaps TRBD1 (6 bases). The receptor comes from a person between 18 and 59 years old who received the Ad26.COV2.S COVID-19 vaccine or a placebo. This CDR3 is CASSQQGGAGQPQHF. DNA of the CDR3: TGTGCCAGCAGCCAACAGGGAGGAGCGGGTCAGCCCCAGCATTTT.